This T cell receptor beta chain was captured in a study of T cells after yellow fever vaccination. In the study overall: Any fraction with a low cell number was prepared using SMART-Seq v4 Ultra Low Input.

In germline, CDR1 is MNHEY, CDR2 SMNVEV (reference sequence). The CDR3 contains 16 residues. V shed 2 bases and J 4 bases; nucleotides not matched to a gene: 11. Using its own MiXCR run on the 5' RACE reads, TCRdb lists one record per CDR3 protein. Of hundreds of thousands of distinct CDR3 sequences in the sample, approximately 12% were seen once. Sequenced material: PBMCs, taken on the day of the yellow fever booster vaccination. The receptor was isolated from a man younger than 45 who received the YFV17D yellow fever vaccine. V gene TRBV27 combines with J gene TRBJ2-7, with 7 bases fitting TRBD2. The CDR3 protein is CASSLTTSALRYEQYF. CDR3 sequence (DNA): TGTGCCAGCAGTTTAACTACTAGCGCCCTTAGGTACGAGCAGTACTTC.